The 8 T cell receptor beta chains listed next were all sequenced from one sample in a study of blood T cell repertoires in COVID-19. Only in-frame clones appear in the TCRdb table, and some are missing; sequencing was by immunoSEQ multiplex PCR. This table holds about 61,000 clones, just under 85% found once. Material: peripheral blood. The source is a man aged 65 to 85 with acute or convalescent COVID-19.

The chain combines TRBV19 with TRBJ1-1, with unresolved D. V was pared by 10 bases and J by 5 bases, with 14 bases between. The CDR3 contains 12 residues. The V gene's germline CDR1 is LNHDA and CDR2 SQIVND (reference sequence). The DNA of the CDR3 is TGTGCCACGAGGGTTTCTGTAACTGAAGCTTTCTTT. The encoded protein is CATRVSVTEAFF. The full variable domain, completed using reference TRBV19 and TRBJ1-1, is DGGITQSPKYLFRKEGQNVTLSCEQNLNHDAMYWYRQDPGQGLRLIYYSQIVNDFQKGDIAEGYSVSREKKESFPLTVTSAQKNPTAFYLCATRVSVTEAFFGQGTRLTVV.

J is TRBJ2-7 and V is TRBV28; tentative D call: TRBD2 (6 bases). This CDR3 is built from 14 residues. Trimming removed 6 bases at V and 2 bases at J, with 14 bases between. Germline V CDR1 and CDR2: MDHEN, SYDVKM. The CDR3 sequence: CASSFSGLTYEQYF. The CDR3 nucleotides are TGTGCCAGCAGCTTTAGCGGATTAACCTACGAGCAGTACTTC. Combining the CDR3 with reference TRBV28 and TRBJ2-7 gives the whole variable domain DVKVTQSSRYLVKRTGEKVFLECVQDMDHENMFWYRQDPGLGLRLIYFSYDVKMKEKGDIPEGYSVSREKKERFSLILESASTNQTSMYLCASSFSGLTYEQYFGPGTRLTVT.

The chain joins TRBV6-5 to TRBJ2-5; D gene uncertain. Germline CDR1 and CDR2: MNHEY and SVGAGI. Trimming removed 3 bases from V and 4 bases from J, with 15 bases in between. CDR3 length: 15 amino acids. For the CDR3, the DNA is TGTGCCAGCAGTTATGGCAGGCCTATTGGAGAGACCCAGTACTTC. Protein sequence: CASSYGRPIGETQYF.

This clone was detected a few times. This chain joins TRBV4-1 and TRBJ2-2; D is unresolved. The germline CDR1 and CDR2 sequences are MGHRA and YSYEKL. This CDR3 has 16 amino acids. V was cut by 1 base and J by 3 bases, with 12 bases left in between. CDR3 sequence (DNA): TGCGCCAGCAGCCAAGTTTTGTCCCCTGACACCGGGGAGCTGTTTTTT. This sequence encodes CASSQVLSPDTGELFF.

CDR3 DNA sequence: TGCGCCAGCAGCCAAAGACTAGCAACCCCCGTCGAGCAGTACTTC. Translating it yields CASSQRLATPVEQYF. The V gene is TRBV4-1, the J gene TRBJ2-7; 7 nucleotides align to TRBD2. J was trimmed by 6 bases and V by 2 bases; bases with no gene match: 10. This CDR3 has 15 residues. Germline CDR1 reads MGHRA; CDR2 reads YSYEKL.

This CDR3 reads CASSDPRQGETEAFF. The CDR3 bases are TGTGCCAGCAGTGATCCCCGACAGGGTGAAACTGAAGCTTTCTTT. The V call is TRBV6-1, the J call TRBJ1-1, with 7 bases aligning to TRBD1. The CDR3 runs to 15 residues. The J segment lost 5 bases and the V segment lost 3 bases, leaving 9 bases of the junction unmatched. The germline gives CDR1 MNHNS, CDR2 SASEGT.

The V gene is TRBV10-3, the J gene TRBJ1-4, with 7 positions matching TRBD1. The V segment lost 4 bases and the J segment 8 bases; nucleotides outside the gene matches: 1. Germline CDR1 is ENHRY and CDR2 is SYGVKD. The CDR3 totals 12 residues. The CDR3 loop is CAISADREKLFF. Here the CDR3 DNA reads TGTGCCATCAGTGCGGACAGGGAAAAACTGTTTTTT.

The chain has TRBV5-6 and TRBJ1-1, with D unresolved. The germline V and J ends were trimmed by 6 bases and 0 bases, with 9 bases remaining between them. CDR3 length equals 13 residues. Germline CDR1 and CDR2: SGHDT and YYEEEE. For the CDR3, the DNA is TGTGCCAGCAACTACGACTTGAACACTGAAGCTTTCTTT. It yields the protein CASNYDLNTEAFF.